Sequencing of this T cell receptor (beta chain) was carried out in a study of human T cells and chemical hapten exposure. On the study more broadly: Researchers reported sensitizing an approximately 2 cm by approximately 2 cm upper inner arm skin site with 2% DPC. Doses of diphenylcyclopropenone went to the patients' scalps weekly throughout the roughly 24-week study. Small discrepancies in pooled library volume mainly accounted for the varying TCR yields per sample. Study-level points and caveats: Controls formed significantly fewer large CDR3 similarity clusters than expanded TCRs did.

With respect to this clonotype: No antigen is known for it.

The length of the CDR3 is 12 residues. Trimming cost V 5 bases and J 5 bases, with 9 bases left between them. Germline V CDR1 and CDR2: SGHTA, FQGNSA. From the RACE reads, TCRdb called clonotypes with MiXCR, one entry per CDR3 protein. The sample includes roughly 100,000 distinct CDR3 sequences, less than 40% of them seen just once. This sample's time point: patch test 3, about 24 weeks after DPC sensitization. As for treatment: therapeutic diphenylcyclopropenone sensitization with weekly scalp DPC. The chain couples TRBV7-2 to TRBJ1-2, with D uncertain. This receptor was taken from a man in his forties or fifties with alopecia areata. Some clones in this sample may be carry-over from other donors' samples. Sequenced here: whole blood, sampled in connection with sensitization to the hapten diphenylcyclopropenone (DPC). The CDR3 nucleotides read TGTGCCAGCAGCGGTGACGGTTATGGCTACACCTTC. This translates into CASSGDGYGYTF.